This entry lists 6 T cell receptor delta chains sequenced from one sample in a study of delta chains in infants with herpesvirus infections. Reverse transcription of PBMC RNA used primers specific for the gamma and delta chains. TCRdb reran clone calling via CATT on the RT-PCR reads. The sample holds 650 to 950 delta-chain clones, around two fifths seen once. This sample comprised peripheral blood, obtained at time point 3 of longitudinal follow-up. These receptors all stem from a human donor who was a Ugandan infant, either HIV-exposed or HIV-unexposed (not recorded which).

By share, this clone ranks as large. V is TRDV1 and J is TRDJ1; TRDD3 aligns across 9 bases. The germline CDR1 and CDR2 sequences are TSWWSYY and QGS. The CDR3 has 23 residues. The junction had 28 bases not matched to a gene; V was cut back by 5 bases and J by 0 bases. DNA of the CDR3: TGTGCTCTTGGGAAGTCCCCGAATTCCAGTGGGGGATATACCCTTAAGTACACCGATAAACTCATCTTT. It specifies CALGKSPNSSGGYTLKYTDKLIF.

As regards this clone: A read error is likely here: a far larger clone is one base away. No DNA is shown, since the ends of the CDR3 on it are uncertain; the CDR3 is the one TCRdb lists. V usage is TRDV1 and J usage is TRDJ1; TRDD3, the table's D call, was not compared with the DNA. Germline values: CDR1 TSWWSYY, CDR2 QGS. Inclusive of both ends, the CDR3 amounts to 20 amino acids. The CDR3 loop is CALGELTPSYWGMGSDKLTF.

A remark on this clone: A single base separates this from a much larger clone, so it may be a read error. Other DNA sequences in this sample translate to the same CDR3. The chain recombines TRDV1 with TRDJ1; a possible D gene is TRDD2 (5 bases). Germline V gene lookup returns CDR1 TSWWSYY and CDR2 QGS. CDR3 length: 19 residues. CDR3 sequence reads: CALGEDSLPTLLNLHKLIF. The CDR3 coding sequence is TGTGCTCTTGGGGAAGATTCCTTGCCTACCCTACTAAACCTTCATAAACTCATTTTT.

By proportion, this clone is large. The chain carries TRDV1 and TRDJ1, with TRDD3 matching 8 bases. V shed 3 bases, J shed 0 bases, and the junction held 18 bases outside the gene matches. The V gene's germline CDR1 is TSWWSYY and CDR2 QGS. The CDR3 sequence is 20 residues long. CDR3 amino acids: CALGDPGLLLYWGYTDKLIF. The CDR3 DNA sequence: TGTGCTCTTGGGGACCCCGGCCTCCTTCTTTACTGGGGGTACACCGATAAACTCATCTTT.

This clone is labeled large (0.1 to 1%). V is TRDV2 and J is TRDJ3; 10 bases are shared with TRDD3. The CDR3 consists of 23 residues. The ends lost 0 bases at V and 0 bases at J; junction bases unmatched: 16. Germline lookup yields CDR1 GEAIGNYY and CDR2 EKD. CDR3 sequence: CACDTVHRRNWGILSWDTRQMFF. CDR3 coding DNA: TGTGCCTGTGACACCGTTCATAGGCGGAACTGGGGGATCCTCTCCTGGGACACCCGACAGATGTTTTTC.

As concerns this clone: A much larger clone differs by one base, so this may be a read error. This chain connects TRDV1 to TRDJ1; 10 nucleotides line up with TRDD3. The V and J ends lost 0 bases and 3 bases, in that order; junction bases with no gene match: 16. CDR3 size: 20 residues. CDR1 and CDR2 from the germline V gene are TSWWSYY and QGS. The CDR3 here is CALGELTPSYWGMGADKLIF. The CDR3 DNA is TGTGCTCTTGGGGAACTAACCCCTTCTTACTGGGGGATGGGAGCCGATAAACTCATCTTT.